The TCR beta chain described here comes from a study of beta chain features in type 1 diabetes. Study findings and constraints: Patients' naive, central memory and regulatory TCRB repertoires appeared more alike than those of healthy donors. The study found fewer insertions and more deletions at VDJ junctions in type 1 diabetes patients. All four CD4+ subsets of Type 1 diabetes patients contained TCRB CDR3s that were moderately but significantly shorter.

Isolated RNA was reverse transcribed in full, so expressed TCRB transcripts were sequenced. Clones were sequenced by immunoSEQ multiplex PCR, and TCRdb holds only the in-frame ones, with some missing. The data contain a few hundred thousand clones, around 12% of them singletons. A few counts support this clone. The target antigen is unknown. CDR3 length: 15 residues. Germline V gene sequence: CDR1 MGHRA, CDR2 YSYEKL. Trimming took off 3 bases at V and 2 bases at J, with 11 bases between the two ends. The sequencing sample was made of naive CD4+ T cells from blood. This TCR came from a woman in her late teens or twenties with type 1 diabetes. The chain recombines TRBV4-1 with TRBJ1-5; D not resolved. CDR3 loop: CASSQLRVGNQPQHF. The CDR3 DNA is TGCGCCAGCAGCCAGCTCCGAGTAGGCAATCAGCCCCAGCATTTT.